The clone carrying this TCR beta chain was observed a handful of times. Its antigen is not known. The data stem from a study of chemoradiotherapy in HPV16-positive cancers. Overall study findings and caveats: Candidate HPV-specific clones and E7-related TCR motifs grew in tumor during treatment.

Produced via immunoSEQ multiplex PCR; TCRdb's table is partial and in-frame only. The sample includes under 6,000 clones, over 60% of them seen just once. The CDR3 consists of 12 residues. V lost 3 bases and J 3 bases, leaving 6 bases between the germline ends. Germline CDR1 MNHEY, CDR2 SMNVEV (reference sequence). The receptor was derived from a human donor with HPV-associated anogenital cancer. The chain has TRBV27 and TRBJ2-7; D perhaps matches TRBD2 (6 bases). This material was collected from a patient who underwent chemoradiotherapy. The chain's CDR3 is CASSFSGYEQYF. CDR3 coding DNA: TGTGCCAGCAGTTTTAGCGGCTACGAGCAGTACTTC.